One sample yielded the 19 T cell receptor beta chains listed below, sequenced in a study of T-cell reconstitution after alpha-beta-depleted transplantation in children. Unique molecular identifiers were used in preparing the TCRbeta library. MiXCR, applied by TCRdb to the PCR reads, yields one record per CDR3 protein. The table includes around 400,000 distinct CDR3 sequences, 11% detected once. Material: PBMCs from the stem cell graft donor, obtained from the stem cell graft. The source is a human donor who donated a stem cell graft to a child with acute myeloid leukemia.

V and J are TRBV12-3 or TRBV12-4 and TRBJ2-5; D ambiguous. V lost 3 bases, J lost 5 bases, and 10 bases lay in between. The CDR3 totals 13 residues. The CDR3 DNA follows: TGTGCCAGCAGTTTCGGAGTCGGGGAGACCCAGTACTTC. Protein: CASSFGVGETQYF.

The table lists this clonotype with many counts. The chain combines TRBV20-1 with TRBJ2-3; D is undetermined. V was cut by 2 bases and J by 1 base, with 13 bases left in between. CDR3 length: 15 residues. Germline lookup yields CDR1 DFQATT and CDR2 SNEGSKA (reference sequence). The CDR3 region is CSARPFGSGTDTQYF. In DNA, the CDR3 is TGCAGTGCTAGACCCTTTGGGTCGGGCACAGATACGCAGTATTTT.

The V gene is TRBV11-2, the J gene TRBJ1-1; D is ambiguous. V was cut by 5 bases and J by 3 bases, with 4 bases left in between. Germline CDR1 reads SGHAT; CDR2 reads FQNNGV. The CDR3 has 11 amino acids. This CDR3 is CASSGYTEAFF. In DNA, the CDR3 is TGTGCCAGCAGCGGATACACTGAAGCTTTCTTT.

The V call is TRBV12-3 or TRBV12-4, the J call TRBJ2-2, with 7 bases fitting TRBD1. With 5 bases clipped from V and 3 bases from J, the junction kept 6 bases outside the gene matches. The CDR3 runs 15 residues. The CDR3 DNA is TGTGCCAGCAGTCGTGCCGACAGGGACACCGGGGAGCTGTTTTTT. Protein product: CASSRADRDTGELFF.

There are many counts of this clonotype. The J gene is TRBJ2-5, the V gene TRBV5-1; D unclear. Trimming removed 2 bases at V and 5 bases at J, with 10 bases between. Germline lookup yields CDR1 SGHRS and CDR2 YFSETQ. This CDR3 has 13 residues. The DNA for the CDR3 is TGCGCCAGCAGCTTTGACGTAAGGGAGACCCAGTACTTC. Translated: CASSFDVRETQYF.

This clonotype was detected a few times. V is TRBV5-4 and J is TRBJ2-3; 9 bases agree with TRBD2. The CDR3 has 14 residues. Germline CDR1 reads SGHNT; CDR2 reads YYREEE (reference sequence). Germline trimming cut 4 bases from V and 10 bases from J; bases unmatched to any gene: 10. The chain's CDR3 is CASSAGLAPPAQYF. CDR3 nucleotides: TGTGCCAGCAGCGCGGGACTAGCTCCTCCAGCGCAGTATTTT. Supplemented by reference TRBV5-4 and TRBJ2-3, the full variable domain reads ETGVTQSPTHLIKTRGQQVTLRCSSQSGHNTVSWYQQALGQGPQFIFQYYREEENGRGNFPPRFSGLQFPNYSSELNVNALELDDSALYLCASSAGLAPPAQYFGPGTRLTVL.

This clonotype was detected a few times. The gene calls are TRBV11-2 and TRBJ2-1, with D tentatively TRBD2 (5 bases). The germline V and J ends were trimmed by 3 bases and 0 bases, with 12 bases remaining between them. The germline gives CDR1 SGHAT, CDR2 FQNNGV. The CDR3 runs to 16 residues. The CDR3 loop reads CASSFGWESSYNEQFF. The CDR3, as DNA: TGTGCCAGCAGCTTCGGTTGGGAGAGCTCCTACAATGAGCAGTTCTTC.

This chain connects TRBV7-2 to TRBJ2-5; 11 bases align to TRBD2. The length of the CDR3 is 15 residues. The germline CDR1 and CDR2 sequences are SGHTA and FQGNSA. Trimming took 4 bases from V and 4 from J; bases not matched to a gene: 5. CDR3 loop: CASSSSGTSGETQYF. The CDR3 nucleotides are TGTGCCAGCAGCTCCTCCGGGACTAGCGGAGAGACCCAGTACTTC.

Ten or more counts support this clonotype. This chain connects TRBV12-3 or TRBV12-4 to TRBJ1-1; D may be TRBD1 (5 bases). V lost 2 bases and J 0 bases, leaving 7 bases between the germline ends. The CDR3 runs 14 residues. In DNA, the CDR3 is TGTGCCAGCAGTTTAAGACAGTTGAACACTGAAGCTTTCTTT. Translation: CASSLRQLNTEAFF.

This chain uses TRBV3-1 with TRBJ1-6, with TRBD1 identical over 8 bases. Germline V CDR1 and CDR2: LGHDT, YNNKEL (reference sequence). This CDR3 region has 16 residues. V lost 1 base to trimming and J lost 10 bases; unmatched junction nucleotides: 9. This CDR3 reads CASSQARTGWTSPLHF. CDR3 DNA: TGTGCCAGCAGCCAAGCCCGGACAGGGTGGACCTCACCCCTCCACTTT. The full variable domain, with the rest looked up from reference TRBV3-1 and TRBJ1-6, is DTAVSQTPKYLVTQMGNDKSIKCEQNLGHDTMYWYKQDSKKFLKIMFSYNNKELIINETVPNRFSPKSPDKAHLNLHINSLELGDSAVYFCASSQARTGWTSPLHFGNGTRLTVT.

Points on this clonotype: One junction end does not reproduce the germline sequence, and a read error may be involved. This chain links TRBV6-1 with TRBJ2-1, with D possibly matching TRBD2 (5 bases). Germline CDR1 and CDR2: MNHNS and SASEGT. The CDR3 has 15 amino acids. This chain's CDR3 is CGSRRRTGPGDEQFF. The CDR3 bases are TGTGGCAGCAGGCGCCGAACCGGGCCCGGGGATGAGCAGTTCTTC.

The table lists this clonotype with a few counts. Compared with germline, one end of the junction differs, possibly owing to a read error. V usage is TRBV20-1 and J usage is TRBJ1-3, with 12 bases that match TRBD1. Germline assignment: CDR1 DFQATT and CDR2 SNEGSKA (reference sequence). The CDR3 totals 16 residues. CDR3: CSAGTGGPFSRNTIYF. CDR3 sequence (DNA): TGCAGTGCTGGGACAGGGGGCCCATTCTCTAGAAACACCATATATTTT.

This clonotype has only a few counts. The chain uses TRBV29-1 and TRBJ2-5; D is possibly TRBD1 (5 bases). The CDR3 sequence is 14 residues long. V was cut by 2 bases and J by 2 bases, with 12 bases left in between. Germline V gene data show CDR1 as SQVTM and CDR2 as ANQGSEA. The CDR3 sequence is CSVESIDSQETQYF. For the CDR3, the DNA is TGCAGCGTTGAATCTATAGACAGTCAAGAGACCCAGTACTTC.

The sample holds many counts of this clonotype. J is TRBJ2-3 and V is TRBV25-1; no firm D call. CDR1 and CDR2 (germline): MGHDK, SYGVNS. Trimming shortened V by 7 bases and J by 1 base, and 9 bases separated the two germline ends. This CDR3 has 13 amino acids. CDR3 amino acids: CASILDGTDTQYF. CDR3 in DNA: TGTGCCAGCATCCTAGATGGCACAGATACGCAGTATTTT.

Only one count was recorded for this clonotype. The CDR3 loop is CASRLEGEAFF. The DNA of the CDR3 is TGTGCCAGCAGGCTGGAGGGGGAAGCTTTCTTT. The rearrangement uses TRBV7-9 and TRBJ1-1; D is possibly TRBD1 (5 bases). Trimming took 6 bases from V and 8 from J, leaving 10 bases between them. Germline assignment: CDR1 SEHNR and CDR2 FQNEAQ (reference sequence). The length of the CDR3 is 11 residues.

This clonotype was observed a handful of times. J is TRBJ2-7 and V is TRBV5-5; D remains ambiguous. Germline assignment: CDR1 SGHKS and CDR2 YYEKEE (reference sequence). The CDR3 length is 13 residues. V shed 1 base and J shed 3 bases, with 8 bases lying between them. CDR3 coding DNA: TGTGCCAGCAGCTTGAGTGAGATCTACGAGCAGTACTTC. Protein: CASSLSEIYEQYF. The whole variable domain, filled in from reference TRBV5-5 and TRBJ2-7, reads DAGVTQSPTHLIKTRGQQVTLRCSPISGHKSVSWYQQVLGQGPQFIFQYYEKEERGRGNFPDRFSARQFPNYSSELNVNALLLGDSALYLCASSLSEIYEQYFGPGTRLTVT.

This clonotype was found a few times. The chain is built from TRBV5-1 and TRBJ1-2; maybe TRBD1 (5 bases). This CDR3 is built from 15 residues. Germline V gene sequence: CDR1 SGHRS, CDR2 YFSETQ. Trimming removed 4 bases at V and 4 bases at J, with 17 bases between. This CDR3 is CASSPGLTSFYGYTF. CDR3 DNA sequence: TGCGCCAGCAGCCCGGGACTGACTTCTTTCTATGGCTACACCTTC.

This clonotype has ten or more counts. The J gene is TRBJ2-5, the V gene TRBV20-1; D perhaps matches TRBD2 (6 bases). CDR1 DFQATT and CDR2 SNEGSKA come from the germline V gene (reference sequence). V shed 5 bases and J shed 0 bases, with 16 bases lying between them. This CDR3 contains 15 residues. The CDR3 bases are TGCAGTGCTCCCTCGGCGGGGACTTACCAAGAGACCCAGTACTTC. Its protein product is CSAPSAGTYQETQYF.

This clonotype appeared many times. CDR3 bases: TGCGCCAGCAGCGAAGGACTAGCGGGAATAAGTGAGCAGTTCTTC. Its protein product is CASSEGLAGISEQFF. The V and J genes are TRBV5-1 and TRBJ2-1; 12 nucleotides agree with TRBD2. This CDR3 contains 15 residues. Germline V lookup: CDR1 SGHRS, CDR2 YFSETQ. Trimming took 4 bases from V and 9 from J; bases not matched to a gene: 8.